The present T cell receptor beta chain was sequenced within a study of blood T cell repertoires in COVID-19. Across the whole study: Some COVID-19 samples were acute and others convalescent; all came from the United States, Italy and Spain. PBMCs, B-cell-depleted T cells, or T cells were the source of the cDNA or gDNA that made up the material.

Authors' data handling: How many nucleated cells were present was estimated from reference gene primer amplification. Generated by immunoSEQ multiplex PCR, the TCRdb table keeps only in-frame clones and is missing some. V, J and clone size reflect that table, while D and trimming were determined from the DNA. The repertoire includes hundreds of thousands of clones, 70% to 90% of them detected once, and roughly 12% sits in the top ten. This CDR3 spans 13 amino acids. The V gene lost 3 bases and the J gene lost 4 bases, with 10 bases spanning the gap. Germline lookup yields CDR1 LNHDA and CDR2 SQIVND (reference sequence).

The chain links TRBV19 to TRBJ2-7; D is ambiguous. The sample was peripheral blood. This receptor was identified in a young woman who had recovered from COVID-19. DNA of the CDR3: TGTGCCAGTAGTATGTCACACCAGTACGAGCAGTACTTC. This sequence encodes CASSMSHQYEQYF.